The entry below describes one T cell receptor beta chain. Its target is not known. The CDR3 covers 14 residues. V was trimmed by 4 bases and J by 2 bases, leaving 11 bases between them. Listed TCR primers, together with previously described methods, were used for the bulk TCR libraries. One entry per CDR3 protein results from TCRdb running MiXCR on the PCR reads. The repertoire consists of some 650,000 distinct CDR3 sequences, with about 20% occurring once and the leading ten covering roughly 0.9%. The CD8+CD4-CCR7+CD45RA+ phenotype defined the sorted naive CD8 T cells. This sample was taken from a study of molecular identifiers for immune sequencing clone quantification. Study context: Split five ways in replicates, RNA from approximately 20,000 or 100,000 naive CD8 cells had four portions sequenced.

Regarding the study as a whole: Identical TCR molecules can share a barcode, and this sharing could underestimate highly expanded clone sizes.

Source material: naive CD8+ T cells from blood, with Jurkat cell RNA spiked in. Documented subset: FACS-sorted CD8+CD4-CCR7+CD45RA+ naive T cells. The sequence was collected from a human donor in good health. Some libraries in this study had Jurkat cell RNA spiked in. V gene TRBV12-3 or TRBV12-4 combines with J gene TRBJ2-5, with D uncertain. The CDR3 nucleotides read TGTGCCAGCAGTTCGTGGCGGCAGCAAGAGACCCAGTACTTC. Its translation is CASSSWRQQETQYF.